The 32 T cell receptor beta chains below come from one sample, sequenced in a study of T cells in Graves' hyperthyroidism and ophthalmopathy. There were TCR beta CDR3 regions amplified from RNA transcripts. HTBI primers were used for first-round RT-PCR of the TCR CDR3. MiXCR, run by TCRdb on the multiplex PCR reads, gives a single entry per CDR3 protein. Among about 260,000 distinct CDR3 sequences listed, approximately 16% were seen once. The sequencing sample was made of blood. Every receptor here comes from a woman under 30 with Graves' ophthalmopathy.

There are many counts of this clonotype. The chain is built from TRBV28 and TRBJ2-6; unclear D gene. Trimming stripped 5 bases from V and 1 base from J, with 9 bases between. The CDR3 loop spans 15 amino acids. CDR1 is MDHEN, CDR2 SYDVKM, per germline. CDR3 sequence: CASSPPDSGANVLTF. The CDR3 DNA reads TGTGCCAGCAGTCCCCCAGATTCTGGGGCCAACGTCCTGACTTTC. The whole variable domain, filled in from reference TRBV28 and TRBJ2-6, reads DVKVTQSSRYLVKRTGEKVFLECVQDMDHENMFWYRQDPGLGLRLIYFSYDVKMKEKGDIPEGYSVSREKKERFSLILESASTNQTSMYLCASSPPDSGANVLTFGAGSRLTVL.

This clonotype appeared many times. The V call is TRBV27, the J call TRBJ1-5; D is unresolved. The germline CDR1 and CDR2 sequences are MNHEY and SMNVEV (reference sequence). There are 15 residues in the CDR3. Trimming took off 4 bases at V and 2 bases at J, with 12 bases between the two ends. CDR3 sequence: CASSWMGGGNQPQHF. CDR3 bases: TGTGCCAGCAGTTGGATGGGAGGAGGCAATCAGCCCCAGCATTTT.

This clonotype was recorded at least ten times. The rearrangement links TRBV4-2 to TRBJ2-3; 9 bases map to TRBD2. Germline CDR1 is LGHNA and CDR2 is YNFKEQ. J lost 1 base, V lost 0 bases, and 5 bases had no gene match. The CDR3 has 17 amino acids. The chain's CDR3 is CASSQDFSGGGTDTQYF. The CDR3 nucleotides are TGTGCCAGCAGCCAAGATTTTAGCGGGGGAGGCACAGATACGCAGTATTTT.

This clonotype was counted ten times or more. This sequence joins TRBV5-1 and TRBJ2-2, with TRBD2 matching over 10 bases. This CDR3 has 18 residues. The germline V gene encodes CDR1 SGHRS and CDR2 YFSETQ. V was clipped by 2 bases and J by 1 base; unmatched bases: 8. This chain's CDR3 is CASSFLPSGGQNTGELFF. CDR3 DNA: TGCGCCAGCAGCTTTCTTCCTAGCGGGGGCCAGAACACCGGGGAGCTGTTTTTT. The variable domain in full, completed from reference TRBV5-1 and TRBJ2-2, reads KAGVTQTPRYLIKTRGQQVTLSCSPISGHRSVSWYQQTPGQGLQFLFEYFSETQRNKGNFPGRFSGRQFSNSRSEMNVSTLELGDSALYLCASSFLPSGGQNTGELFFGEGSRLTVL.

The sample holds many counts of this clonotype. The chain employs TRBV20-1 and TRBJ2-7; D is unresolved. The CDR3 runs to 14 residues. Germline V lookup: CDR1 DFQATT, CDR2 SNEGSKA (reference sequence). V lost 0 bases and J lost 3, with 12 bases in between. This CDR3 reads CSARDPPLHYEQYF. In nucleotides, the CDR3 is TGCAGTGCTAGAGATCCCCCTTTACACTACGAGCAGTACTTC.

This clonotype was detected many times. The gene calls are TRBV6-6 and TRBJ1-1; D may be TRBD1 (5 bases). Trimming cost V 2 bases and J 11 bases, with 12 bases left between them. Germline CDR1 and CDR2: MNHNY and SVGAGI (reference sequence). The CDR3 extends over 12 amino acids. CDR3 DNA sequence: TGTGCCAGCAGTTACGGTTCAGGGATGGCTTTCTTT. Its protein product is CASSYGSGMAFF.

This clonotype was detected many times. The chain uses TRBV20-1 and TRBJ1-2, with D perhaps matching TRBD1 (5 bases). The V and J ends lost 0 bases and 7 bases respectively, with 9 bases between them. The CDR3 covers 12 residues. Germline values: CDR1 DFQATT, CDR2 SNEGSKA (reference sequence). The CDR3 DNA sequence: TGCAGTGCTAGAGAACCAGGGAGTGGCTACACCTTC. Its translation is CSAREPGSGYTF.

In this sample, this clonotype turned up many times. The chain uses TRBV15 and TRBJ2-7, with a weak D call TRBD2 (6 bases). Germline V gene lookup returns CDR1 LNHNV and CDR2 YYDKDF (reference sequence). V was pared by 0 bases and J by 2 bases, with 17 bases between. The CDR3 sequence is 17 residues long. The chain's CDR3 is CATSREGRQGFTYEQYF. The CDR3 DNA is TGTGCCACCAGCAGAGAGGGGAGGCAGGGATTTACCTACGAGCAGTACTTC.

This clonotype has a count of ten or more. CDR3 coding DNA: TGTGCCAGCAGTTCCGGGGCGAACGGGGAGCTGTTTTTT. Its protein product is CASSSGANGELFF. This chain uses TRBV28 with TRBJ2-2; perhaps D is TRBD1 or TRBD2 (5 bases each). In germline, CDR1 is MDHEN, CDR2 SYDVKM. V lost 4 bases and J lost 7, with 10 bases in between. The CDR3 sequence is 13 residues long.

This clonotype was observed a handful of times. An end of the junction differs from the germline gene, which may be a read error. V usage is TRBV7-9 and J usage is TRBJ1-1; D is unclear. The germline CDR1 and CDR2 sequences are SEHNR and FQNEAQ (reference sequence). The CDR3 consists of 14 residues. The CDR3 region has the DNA TGTGCCAGCAGCTTACTGGACCGGAACACTGAAGCTTCCTTT. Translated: CASSLLDRNTEASF. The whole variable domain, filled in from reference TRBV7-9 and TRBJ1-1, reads DTGVSQNPRHKITKRGQNVTFRCDPISEHNRLYWYRQTLGQGPEFLTYFQNEAQLEKSRLLSDRFSAERPKGSFSTLEIQRTEQGDSAMYLCASSLLDRNTEASFGQGTRLTVV.

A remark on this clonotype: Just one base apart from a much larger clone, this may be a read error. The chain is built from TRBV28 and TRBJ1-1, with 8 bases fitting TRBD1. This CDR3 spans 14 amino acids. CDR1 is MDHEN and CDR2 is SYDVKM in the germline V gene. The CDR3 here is CAGSSGQGSTEAFF. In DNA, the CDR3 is TGTGCCGGCAGTTCCGGACAGGGATCCACTGAAGCTTTCTTT.

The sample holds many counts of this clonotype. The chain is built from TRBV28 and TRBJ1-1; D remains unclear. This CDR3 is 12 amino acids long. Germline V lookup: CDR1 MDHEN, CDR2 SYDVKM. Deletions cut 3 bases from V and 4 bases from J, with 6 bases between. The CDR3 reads CASSLSGTEAFF. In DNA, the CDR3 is TGTGCCAGCAGTTTGTCTGGCACTGAAGCTTTCTTT.

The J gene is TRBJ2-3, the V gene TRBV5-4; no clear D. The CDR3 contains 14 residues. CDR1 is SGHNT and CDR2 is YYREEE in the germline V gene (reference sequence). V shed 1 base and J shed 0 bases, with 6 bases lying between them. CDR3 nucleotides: TGTGCCAGCAGCTTGCGACTCAGCACAGATACGCAGTATTTT. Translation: CASSLRLSTDTQYF.

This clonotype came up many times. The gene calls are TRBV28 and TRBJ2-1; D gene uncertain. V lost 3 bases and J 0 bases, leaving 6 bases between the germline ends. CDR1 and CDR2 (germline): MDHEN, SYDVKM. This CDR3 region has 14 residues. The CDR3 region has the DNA TGTGCCAGCAGTTTCCTGGGCTCCTACAATGAGCAGTTCTTC. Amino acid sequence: CASSFLGSYNEQFF.

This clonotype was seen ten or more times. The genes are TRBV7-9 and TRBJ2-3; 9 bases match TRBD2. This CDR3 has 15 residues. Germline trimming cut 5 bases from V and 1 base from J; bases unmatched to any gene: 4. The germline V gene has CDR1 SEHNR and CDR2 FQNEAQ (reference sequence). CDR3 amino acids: CASSIIAGGTDTQYF. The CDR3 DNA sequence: TGTGCCAGCAGCATCATAGCGGGGGGCACAGATACGCAGTATTTT.

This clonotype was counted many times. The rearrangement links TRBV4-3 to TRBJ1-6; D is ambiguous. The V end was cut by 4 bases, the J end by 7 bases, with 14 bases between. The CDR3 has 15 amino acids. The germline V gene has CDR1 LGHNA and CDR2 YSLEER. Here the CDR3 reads CASSLEGKRNSPLHF. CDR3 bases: TGCGCCAGCAGCCTCGAGGGAAAAAGGAATTCACCCCTCCACTTT.

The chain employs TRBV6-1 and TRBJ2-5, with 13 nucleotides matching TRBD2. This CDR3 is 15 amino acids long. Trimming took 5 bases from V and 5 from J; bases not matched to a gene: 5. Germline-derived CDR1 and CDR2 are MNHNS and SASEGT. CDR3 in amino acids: CASSPTSGGSETQYF. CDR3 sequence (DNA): TGTGCCAGCAGTCCGACTAGCGGGGGGTCGGAGACCCAGTACTTC.

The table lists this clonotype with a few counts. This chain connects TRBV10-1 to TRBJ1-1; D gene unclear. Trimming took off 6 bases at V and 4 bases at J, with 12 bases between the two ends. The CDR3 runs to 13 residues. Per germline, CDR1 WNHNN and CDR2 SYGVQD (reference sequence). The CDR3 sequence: CASRAGLGTEAFF. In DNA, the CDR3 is TGCGCCAGCAGGGCAGGACTGGGCACTGAAGCTTTCTTT.

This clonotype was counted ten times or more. The CDR3 region has the DNA TGTGCCAGCAGTGAATTTAGCGGTAAAGAGACCCAGTACTTC. Translating it yields CASSEFSGKETQYF. This chain joins TRBV2 and TRBJ2-5; D is perhaps TRBD2 (6 bases). CDR3 length: 14 amino acids. In germline, CDR1 is SNHLY, CDR2 FYNNEI. Between the trimmed V and J ends, which lost 2 bases and 3 bases, there was a span of 10 bases. The whole variable domain, filled in from reference TRBV2 and TRBJ2-5, reads EPEVTQTPSHQVTQMGQEVILRCVPISNHLYFYWYRQILGQKVEFLVSFYNNEISEKSEIFDDQFSVERPDGSNFTLKIRSTKLEDSAMYFCASSEFSGKETQYFGPGTRLLVL.

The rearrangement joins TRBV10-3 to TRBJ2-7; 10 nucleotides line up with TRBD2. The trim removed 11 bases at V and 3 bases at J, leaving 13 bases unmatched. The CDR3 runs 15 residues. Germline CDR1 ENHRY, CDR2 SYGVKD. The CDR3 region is CAADERGGRVYEQYF. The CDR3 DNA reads TGTGCCGCCGACGAGCGGGGGGGCCGGGTCTACGAGCAGTACTTC.

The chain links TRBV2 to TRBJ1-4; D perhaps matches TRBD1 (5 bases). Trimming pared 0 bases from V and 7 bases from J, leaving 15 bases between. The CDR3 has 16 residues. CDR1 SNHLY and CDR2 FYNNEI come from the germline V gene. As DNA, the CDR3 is TGTGCCAGCAGTGAAGCGCTTGGCAGGGAGGTTGAAAAACTGTTTTTT. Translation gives CASSEALGREVEKLFF.

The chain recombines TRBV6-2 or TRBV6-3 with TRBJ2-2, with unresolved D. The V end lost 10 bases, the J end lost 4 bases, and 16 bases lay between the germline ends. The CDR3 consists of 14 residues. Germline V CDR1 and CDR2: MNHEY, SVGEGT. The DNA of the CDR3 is TGTGCCACCGCAAAGGCCGGCACCACCGGGGAGCTGTTTTTT. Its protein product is CATAKAGTTGELFF.

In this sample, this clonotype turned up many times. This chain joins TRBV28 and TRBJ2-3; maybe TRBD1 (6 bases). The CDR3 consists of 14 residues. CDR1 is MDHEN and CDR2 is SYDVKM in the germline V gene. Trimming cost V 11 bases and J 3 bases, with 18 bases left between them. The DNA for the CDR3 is TGTGCCTTAAAACAGGGCCCTCGGACAGATACGCAGTATTTT. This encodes CALKQGPRTDTQYF.

CDR3 bases: TGTGCCAGCTCACTCGAGAGTAGGACCGGGGAGCTGTTTTTT. It codes for CASSLESRTGELFF. V is TRBV18 and J is TRBJ2-2; no clear D. The germline CDR1 and CDR2 sequences are KGHSH and LQKENI. There are 14 residues in the CDR3. V gave up 4 bases and J gave up 5 bases, with 11 bases separating them.

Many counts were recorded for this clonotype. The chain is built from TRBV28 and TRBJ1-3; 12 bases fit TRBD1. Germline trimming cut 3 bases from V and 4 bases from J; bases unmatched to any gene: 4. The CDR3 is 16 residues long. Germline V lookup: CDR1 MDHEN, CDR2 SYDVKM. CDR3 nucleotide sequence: TGTGCCAGCAGTTTCGGGACAGGGGGCTCAGGAAACACCATATATTTT. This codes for CASSFGTGGSGNTIYF. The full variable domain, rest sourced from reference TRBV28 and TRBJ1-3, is DVKVTQSSRYLVKRTGEKVFLECVQDMDHENMFWYRQDPGLGLRLIYFSYDVKMKEKGDIPEGYSVSREKKERFSLILESASTNQTSMYLCASSFGTGGSGNTIYFGEGSWLTVV.

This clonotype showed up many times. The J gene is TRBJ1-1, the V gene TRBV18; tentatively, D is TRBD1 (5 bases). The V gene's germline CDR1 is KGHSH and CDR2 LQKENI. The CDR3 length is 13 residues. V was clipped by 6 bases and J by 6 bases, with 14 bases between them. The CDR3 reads CASSPRGGAEAFF. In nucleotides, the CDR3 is TGTGCCAGCTCCCCTCGGGGGGGGGCTGAAGCTTTCTTT.

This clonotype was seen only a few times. CDR3 residues: CASSKEGDTYEQYF. CDR3 DNA: TGTGCCAGCAGCAAAGAGGGCGATACCTACGAGCAGTACTTC. The chain joins TRBV13 to TRBJ2-7, with D possibly matching TRBD2 (5 bases). This CDR3 is built from 14 residues. The germline CDR1 and CDR2 sequences are PRHDT and FYEKMQ (reference sequence). Trimming left V 5 bases short and J 2 bases short, with 13 bases between.

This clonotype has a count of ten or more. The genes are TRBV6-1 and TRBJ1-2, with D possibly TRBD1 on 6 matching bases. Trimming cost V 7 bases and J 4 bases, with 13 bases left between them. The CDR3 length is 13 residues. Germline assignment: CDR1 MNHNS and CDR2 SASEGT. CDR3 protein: CASIGRGVYGYTF. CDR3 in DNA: TGTGCCAGCATCGGCAGGGGCGTCTATGGCTACACCTTC.

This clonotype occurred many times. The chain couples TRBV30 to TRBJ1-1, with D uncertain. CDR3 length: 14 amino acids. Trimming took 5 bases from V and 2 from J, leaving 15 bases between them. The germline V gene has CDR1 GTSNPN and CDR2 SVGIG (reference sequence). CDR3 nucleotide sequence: TGTGCCTGGCGGGAAGGGCAGGCTAACACTGAAGCTTTCTTT. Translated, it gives CAWREGQANTEAFF.

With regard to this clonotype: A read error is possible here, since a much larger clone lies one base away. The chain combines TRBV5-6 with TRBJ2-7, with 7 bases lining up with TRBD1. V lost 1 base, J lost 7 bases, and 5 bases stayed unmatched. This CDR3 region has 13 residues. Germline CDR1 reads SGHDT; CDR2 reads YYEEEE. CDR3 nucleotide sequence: TGTGCCAGCAGCTTGCAGGGGGTAGTAGAGCAGTACTTC. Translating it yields CASSLQGVVEQYF.

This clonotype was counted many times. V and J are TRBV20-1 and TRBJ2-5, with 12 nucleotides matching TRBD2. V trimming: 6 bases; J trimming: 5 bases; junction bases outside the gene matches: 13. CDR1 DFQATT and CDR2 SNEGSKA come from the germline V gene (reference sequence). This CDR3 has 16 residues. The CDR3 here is CSADMTSGSWGETQYF. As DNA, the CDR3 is TGCAGTGCCGATATGACTAGCGGGAGTTGGGGGGAGACCCAGTACTTC.

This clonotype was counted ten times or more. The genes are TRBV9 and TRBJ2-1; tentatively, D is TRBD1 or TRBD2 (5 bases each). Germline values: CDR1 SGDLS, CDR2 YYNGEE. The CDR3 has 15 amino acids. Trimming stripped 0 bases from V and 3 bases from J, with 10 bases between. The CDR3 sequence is CASSVAGTFYNEQFF. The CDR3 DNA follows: TGTGCCAGCAGCGTAGCCGGGACCTTCTACAATGAGCAGTTCTTC.